This T cell receptor beta chain was retrieved from a study of regulatory T cells in long-lasting Graves disease. General observations from the study: Patients with persistent disease showed a bias toward TRBV28, TRBJ1-2 and TRBJ2-5.

About this clonotype: Its antigen is not identified. A far larger clone is off by one base, so a read error is likely.

Stated time point: persistent/refractory GD, antithyroid drugs over 5 years with positive TRAb. From PBMCs, RNA was extracted and then used to make the TCR library. Trimming stripped 5 bases from V and 3 bases from J, with 20 bases between. CDR3 size: 16 residues. Germline V gene data show CDR1 as ENHRY and CDR2 as SYGVKD. With iRepertoire HTBI primers and Arm-PCR of CDR3 regions, TCR beta libraries were built. TCRdb itself ran the multiplex PCR reads through MiXCR, one entry per CDR3 protein. The sample has about half a million distinct CDR3 sequences; approximately 23% are singletons. The sequence derives from a female donor with Graves disease. J is TRBJ2-7 and V is TRBV10-3; possible D gene TRBD2, 8 bases. The source material was peripheral blood mononuclear cells (PBMCs), sampled when the disease was refractory, from a patient treated with antithyroid drugs. The CDR3 DNA sequence: TGTGCCATCAGTTTATGGCGGGGGGACAGAAGCTACGAGCAGTACTTC. It codes for CAISLWRGDRSYEQYF.